The 18 T cell receptor beta chains listed next were all sequenced from one sample in a study of Tregs in tolerant kidney transplant recipients. Repertoires were generated with immunoSEQ multiplex PCR, while TCRdb's copy carries only in-frame clones and drops some. Of 85,000 to 95,000 clones listed, roughly nine tenths are singletons. Specimen: CD8+ T cells from blood. The receptors stem from a human donor in good health.

The V and J genes are TRBV5-4 and TRBJ2-3; D might be TRBD1 (5 bases). The CDR3 extends over 16 amino acids. The V end lost 0 bases, the J end lost 2 bases, and 13 bases lay between the germline ends. CDR1 is SGHNT and CDR2 is YYREEE in the germline V gene (reference sequence). CDR3 residues: CASSLDGRAFTDTQYF. Here the CDR3 DNA reads TGTGCCAGCAGCTTGGACGGCAGGGCCTTCACAGATACGCAGTATTTT.

V gene TRBV11-2 combines with J gene TRBJ2-2; D ambiguous. Trimming took off 0 bases at V and 6 bases at J, with 8 bases between the two ends. The CDR3 sequence is 14 residues long. Germline CDR1 reads SGHAT; CDR2 reads FQNNGV. CDR3 DNA: TGTGCCAGCAGCTTAGACTGGCCTCCCGGGGAGCTGTTTTTT. Protein product: CASSLDWPPGELFF.

The V gene is TRBV13, the J gene TRBJ2-1, with 8 bases aligning to TRBD1. V was pared by 5 bases and J by 0 bases, with 6 bases of the junction left unmatched. CDR1 PRHDT and CDR2 FYEKMQ come from the germline V gene (reference sequence). The CDR3 has 16 residues. Here the CDR3 DNA reads TGTGCCAGCAGCATACGGACAGGGAGCTCCTACAATGAGCAGTTCTTC. Protein product: CASSIRTGSSYNEQFF.

For this clone: Different DNA sequences within this sample yield the same CDR3. The rearrangement links TRBV6-1 to TRBJ2-1; no clear D. The CDR3 runs 15 residues. From germline, CDR1 is MNHNS and CDR2 SASEGT. Trimming left V 1 base short and J 0 bases short, with 7 bases between. Here the CDR3 DNA reads TGTGCCAGCAGTGAAGGCGTCCACTCCTACAATGAGCAGTTCTTC. This translates into CASSEGVHSYNEQFF.

The chain is built from TRBV7-9 and TRBJ2-1; a possible D gene is TRBD1 (5 bases). In germline, CDR1 is SEHNR, CDR2 FQNEAQ (reference sequence). CDR3 length: 15 amino acids. V was pared by 5 bases and J by 0 bases, with 11 bases between. CDR3 sequence (DNA): TGTGCCAGCAGCGACGGACATAGCTCCTACAATGAGCAGTTCTTC. It translates to CASSDGHSSYNEQFF.

The V call is TRBV18, the J call TRBJ1-1; D perhaps matches TRBD1 (5 bases). Germline V gene sequence: CDR1 KGHSH, CDR2 LQKENI. The CDR3 has 16 amino acids. V lost 4 bases and J 0 bases, leaving 15 bases between the germline ends. The CDR3: CASSLRSRQLNTEAFF. CDR3 bases: TGTGCCAGCTCACTGCGGTCCCGACAGCTGAACACTGAAGCTTTCTTT.

V gene TRBV4-1 combines with J gene TRBJ2-7; 13 nucleotides match TRBD2. The CDR3 totals 15 residues. The V gene end was trimmed by 4 bases and the J gene end by 6 bases; junction bases not matched to a gene: 6. CDR1 is MGHRA and CDR2 is YSYEKL in the germline V gene. CDR3 nucleotide sequence: TGCGCCAGCAGCCTAACTAGCGGGGGGGCCGCCGAGCAGTACTTC. Translation: CASSLTSGGAAEQYF.

V is TRBV7-6 and J is TRBJ2-2; a possible D gene is TRBD2 (6 bases). V was pared by 3 bases and J by 2 bases, with 10 bases between. This CDR3 region has 15 residues. Germline CDR1 and CDR2: SGHVS and FNYEAQ. The CDR3 reads CASSFWGVNTGELFF. CDR3 DNA sequence: TGTGCCAGCAGCTTCTGGGGGGTTAACACCGGGGAGCTGTTTTTT.

The rearrangement uses TRBV10-2 and TRBJ1-1, with D perhaps matching TRBD1 (5 bases). This CDR3 has 14 residues. Per the germline V gene, CDR1 is WSHSY and CDR2 is SAAADI. Trimming shortened V by 6 bases and J by 2 bases, and 13 bases separated the two germline ends. CDR3 in amino acids: CASRAGRGNTEAFF. CDR3 DNA: TGCGCCAGCAGGGCGGGTAGGGGAAACACTGAAGCTTTCTTT.

The chain couples TRBV6-1 to TRBJ1-4; D call uncertain. This CDR3 region has 16 residues. Germline V lookup: CDR1 MNHNS, CDR2 SASEGT. V was shortened by 2 bases and J by 3 bases, with 13 bases between the two germline ends. CDR3 nucleotides: TGTGCCAGCAGTGAAAGTATCGGAAACTCTAATGAAAAACTGTTTTTT. This sequence encodes CASSESIGNSNEKLFF.

The V gene is TRBV30, the J gene TRBJ1-2, with D uncertain. V lost 0 bases and J lost 8, with 7 bases in between. The CDR3 sequence is 11 residues long. From germline, CDR1 is GTSNPN and CDR2 SVGIG (reference sequence). CDR3 sequence reads: CAWSVAWGYTF. The CDR3 bases are TGTGCCTGGAGTGTCGCCTGGGGCTACACCTTC.

The J gene is TRBJ2-7, the V gene TRBV27; TRBD2 matches at 10 bases. The CDR3 has 15 amino acids. CDR1 MNHEY and CDR2 SMNVEV come from the germline V gene (reference sequence). V was clipped by 5 bases and J by 3 bases; unmatched bases: 7. The chain's CDR3 is CASSPTGLASYEQYF. In nucleotides, the CDR3 is TGTGCCAGCAGTCCCACGGGACTAGCGAGCTACGAGCAGTACTTC.

The V gene is TRBV7-6, the J gene TRBJ2-7; 14 bases are shared with TRBD2. There are 15 residues in the CDR3. V lost 5 bases and J lost 4; bases outside the gene matches: 4. Looked up from germline, CDR1 is SGHVS and CDR2 is FNYEAQ. The CDR3 DNA is TGTGCCAGCAGCACCGGGACTAGCGGGAGTTACGAGCAGTACTTC. Translation: CASSTGTSGSYEQYF. Together with reference TRBV7-6 and TRBJ2-7, the CDR3 gives the full variable domain: GAGVSQSPRYKVTKRGQDVALRCDPISGHVSLYWYRQALGQGPEFLTYFNYEAQQDKSGLPNDRFSAERPEGSISTLTIQRTEQRDSAMYRCASSTGTSGSYEQYFGPGTRLTVT.

The CDR3 sequence: CAWTGRGSTEAFF. CDR3 in DNA: TGTGCCTGGACAGGAAGGGGCTCAACTGAAGCTTTCTTT. This chain uses TRBV30 with TRBJ1-1; perhaps TRBD1 as D (5 bases). The germline V gene encodes CDR1 GTSNPN and CDR2 SVGIG (reference sequence). The CDR3 is 13 residues long. V was cut by 4 bases and J by 5 bases, with 14 bases left in between.

This clone was counted between two and nine times. The V call is TRBV27, the J call TRBJ2-5, with a possible D match to TRBD2 (6 bases). Germline-derived CDR1 and CDR2 are MNHEY and SMNVEV (reference sequence). The CDR3 loop spans 15 amino acids. V was clipped by 5 bases and J by 5 bases, with 18 bases between them. The CDR3 here is CASSTYGGPGETQYF. CDR3 in DNA: TGTGCCAGCAGTACCTATGGAGGGCCGGGGGAGACCCAGTACTTC.

This rearrangement joins TRBV27 to TRBJ2-7, with D maybe TRBD2 (6 bases). The CDR3 spans 12 residues. Germline V lookup: CDR1 MNHEY, CDR2 SMNVEV (reference sequence). With 3 bases removed from V and 7 bases from J, the gap between germline ends came to 10 bases. For the CDR3, the DNA is TGTGCCAGCAGTTTCCCAGGGAGGGAGCAGTACTTC. Amino acid sequence: CASSFPGREQYF.

The chain joins TRBV6-6 to TRBJ1-2; TRBD1 matches at 10 bases. V lost 6 bases and J lost 7; bases outside the gene matches: 5. The CDR3 contains 13 residues. Germline loops: CDR1 MNHNY, CDR2 SVGAGI (reference sequence). Written as DNA, the CDR3 is TGTGCCAGCAGCATGACAGGGGGCGGTGGCTACACCTTC. Amino acid sequence: CASSMTGGGGYTF.

V gene TRBV29-1 combines with J gene TRBJ2-5; D unresolved. The CDR3 has 12 residues. Germline loops: CDR1 SQVTM, CDR2 ANQGSEA. Trimming removed 4 bases at V and 1 base at J, with 7 bases between. CDR3: CSVVGSQETQYF. In DNA, the CDR3 is TGCAGCGTTGTCGGCAGCCAAGAGACCCAGTACTTC. Variable domain in full (rest from reference TRBV29-1 and TRBJ2-5): SAVISQKPSRDICQRGTSLTIQCQVDSQVTMMFWYRQQPGQSLTLIATANQGSEATYESGFVIDKFPISRPNLTFSTLTVSNMSPEDSSIYLCSVVGSQETQYFGPGTRLLVL.